A single sample is the source of the 20 T cell receptor beta chains below, sequenced in a study of CD8+CD57+ T cells in acquired aplastic anemia. Using genomic DNA as the template, TCR beta VDJ and CDR3 profiling was carried out. MiXCR was run by TCRdb on the reads, yielding one entry per CDR3 protein. In the table there are 200,000 or so distinct CDR3 sequences, about three fifths of which are singletons. Sequenced sample: sorted CD4+, CD8+, or CD8+CD57+ T cells (not recorded which) from PBMCs. The receptors shown here come from a human donor with severe aplastic anemia or a healthy control (not recorded which).

The chain recombines TRBV19 with TRBJ1-1; 7 bases line up with TRBD1. With 3 bases clipped from V and 6 bases from J, the junction kept 13 bases outside the gene matches. Germline CDR1 is LNHDA and CDR2 is SQIVND (reference sequence). This CDR3 is built from 16 residues. The CDR3 DNA follows: TGTGCCAGTAGTATCCGGGACAGCAATATCGGGGCTGAAGCTTTCTTT. It specifies CASSIRDSNIGAEAFF.

Of note for this clonotype: The junction differs from germline at one of its ends, possibly a read error. This chain connects TRBV7-9 to TRBJ2-1; D uncertain. CDR3 length: 14 amino acids. Germline V gene sequence: CDR1 SEHNR, CDR2 FQNEAQ (reference sequence). CDR3 amino acids: CSVEDGSSYNEQFF. The CDR3 nucleotides read TGCAGCGTAGAGGACGGAAGCTCCTACAATGAGCAGTTCTTC. The variable domain in full, completed from reference TRBV7-9 and TRBJ2-1, reads DTGVSQNPRHKITKRGQNVTFRCDPISEHNRLYWYRQTLGQGPEFLTYFQNEAQLEKSRLLSDRFSAERPKGSFSTLEIQRTEQGDSAMYLCSVEDGSSYNEQFFGPGTRLTVL.

This clonotype was observed a single time. The CDR3 sequence is CASSEENQPQHF. The CDR3 bases are TGTGCCAGCAGTGAAGAGAATCAGCCCCAGCATTTT. The chain carries TRBV2 and TRBJ1-5; D not resolved. Germline assignment: CDR1 SNHLY and CDR2 FYNNEI. V gave up 1 base and J gave up 4 bases, with 2 bases separating them. There are 12 residues in the CDR3.

This chain joins TRBV10-3 and TRBJ2-3; D is perhaps TRBD1 or TRBD2 (5 bases each). Germline V CDR1 and CDR2: ENHRY, SYGVKD. V lost 7 bases and J 5 bases, leaving 13 bases between the germline ends. The CDR3 consists of 13 residues. In DNA form, the CDR3 reads TGTGCCATCACCCGGGGCGGAGGAGATACGCAGTATTTT. This sequence encodes CAITRGGGDTQYF.

This chain joins TRBV2 and TRBJ1-1, with 8 bases matching TRBD1. The V segment lost 6 bases and the J segment 4 bases; nucleotides outside the gene matches: 7. Germline values: CDR1 SNHLY, CDR2 FYNNEI. This CDR3 comprises 14 residues. In DNA form, the CDR3 reads TGTGCCAGCAGCAGGGGGCAGTTGGGCACTGAAGCTTTCTTT. Amino acid sequence: CASSRGQLGTEAFF. Full variable domain (remainder filled in from reference TRBV2 and TRBJ1-1): EPEVTQTPSHQVTQMGQEVILRCVPISNHLYFYWYRQILGQKVEFLVSFYNNEISEKSEIFDDQFSVERPDGSNFTLKIRSTKLEDSAMYFCASSRGQLGTEAFFGQGTRLTVV.

The chain uses TRBV5-1 and TRBJ2-7; D possibly corresponds to TRBD2 (6 bases). Deletions cut 0 bases from V and 3 bases from J, with 16 bases between. The CDR3 has 16 amino acids. Looked up from germline, CDR1 is SGHRS and CDR2 is YFSETQ. The CDR3 spells CASSLGTGLQGYEQYF. Here the CDR3 DNA reads TGCGCCAGCAGCTTGGGGACGGGACTCCAGGGCTACGAGCAGTACTTC.

This clonotype was recorded a few times. Germline is not matched at one junction end, which may reflect a read error. CDR3 sequence (DNA): TGTGCTAGCAGCTTAGTTGCCCAGGGGACGGAGACCCAGTACTTC. Amino acid sequence: CASSLVAQGTETQYF. V usage is TRBV7-7 and J usage is TRBJ2-5; D may be TRBD1 (6 bases). The CDR3 has 15 amino acids. Germline V gene lookup returns CDR1 SSHAT and CDR2 FNYEAQ (reference sequence).

V and J are TRBV7-9 and TRBJ1-3; D not resolved. V was trimmed by 5 bases and J by 2 bases, leaving 10 bases between them. Germline lookup yields CDR1 SEHNR and CDR2 FQNEAQ (reference sequence). The CDR3 has 14 amino acids. The CDR3 here is CASSKPSAGNTIYF. The DNA of the CDR3 is TGTGCCAGCAGCAAACCCTCGGCTGGAAACACCATATATTTT.

The V and J genes are TRBV7-2 and TRBJ1-5; D uncertain. V shed 7 bases and J shed 1 base, with 11 bases lying between them. Germline V lookup: CDR1 SGHTA, CDR2 FQGNSA. The CDR3 covers 14 residues. DNA of the CDR3: TGTGCCAGCAACTTCGGTGGGAGCAATCAGCCCCAGCATTTT. Protein sequence: CASNFGGSNQPQHF.

The gene calls are TRBV6-1 and TRBJ1-3; the D gene is possibly TRBD1 (6 bases). CDR3 length: 13 residues. CDR1 and CDR2 from the germline V gene are MNHNS and SASEGT. V lost 5 bases and J lost 3, with 8 bases in between. This chain's CDR3 is CASSRDNGNTIYF. DNA for the CDR3: TGTGCCAGCAGTCGGGACAATGGAAACACCATATATTTT.

With respect to this clonotype: The junction does not match germline at one end; this may be a read error. The chain employs TRBV20-1 and TRBJ1-5, with 9 bases that match TRBD1. Germline V gene lookup returns CDR1 DFQATT and CDR2 SNEGSKA (reference sequence). The CDR3 spans 16 residues. CDR3 loop: CGASKMGTGIRQPQHF. CDR3 bases: TGCGGTGCTAGTAAGATGGGGACAGGGATCCGTCAGCCCCAGCATTTT.

V gene TRBV20-1 combines with J gene TRBJ2-1; 11 bases are shared with TRBD2. The CDR3 sequence is 15 residues long. V lost 6 bases, J lost 3 bases, and 7 bases stayed unmatched. The germline V gene has CDR1 DFQATT and CDR2 SNEGSKA (reference sequence). The CDR3 protein is CSAGGTSGFYNEQFF. CDR3 bases: TGCAGTGCCGGGGGGACTAGCGGTTTCTACAATGAGCAGTTCTTC.

The chain is built from TRBV6-1 and TRBJ1-1; no definite D call. This CDR3 has 12 amino acids. Trimming removed 6 bases from V and 5 bases from J, with 10 bases in between. Germline V gives CDR1 MNHNS, CDR2 SASEGT. In nucleotides, the CDR3 is TGTGCCAGCAGCTCTAGGAAGACTGAAGCTTTCTTT. Its translation: CASSSRKTEAFF.

The chain joins TRBV7-3 to TRBJ2-5, with 8 bases matching TRBD2. The CDR3 runs to 15 residues. The germline V gene encodes CDR1 SGHTA and CDR2 FQGTGA. The junction had 12 bases not matched to a gene; V was cut back by 2 bases and J by 10 bases. CDR3 bases: TGTGCCAGCAGCTTACGGGCCGCGGGGGGCGGGATCCAGTACTTC. Translation gives CASSLRAAGGGIQYF.

This clonotype was found a few times. Compared with germline, one end of the junction differs, possibly owing to a read error. The V call is TRBV5-5, the J call TRBJ1-4; possibly TRBD1 for D (5 bases). The CDR3 spans 15 residues. Germline CDR1 is SGHKS and CDR2 is YYEKEE (reference sequence). CDR3 loop: CASSLGQSTNEKLFF. DNA for the CDR3: TGCGCCAGCAGCTTGGGGCAGTCAACTAATGAAAAACTGTTTTTT.

The chain links TRBV20-1 to TRBJ2-7, with 8 bases matching TRBD2. V trimming: 2 bases; J trimming: 4 bases; junction bases outside the gene matches: 10. The CDR3 sequence is 15 residues long. CDR1 and CDR2 from the germline V gene are DFQATT and SNEGSKA (reference sequence). The CDR3 region is CSARSGSGSGYEQYF. In nucleotides, the CDR3 is TGCAGTGCTAGATCGGGGAGCGGGAGTGGTTACGAGCAGTACTTC.

This clonotype occurred many times. The J gene is TRBJ1-4, the V gene TRBV7-2, with D tentatively TRBD1 (5 bases). The V and J ends lost 1 base and 0 bases respectively, with 9 bases between them. CDR3 size: 16 residues. Germline CDR1 is SGHTA and CDR2 is FQGNSA. The CDR3 loop reads CASSLGQYATNEKLFF. The CDR3 DNA reads TGTGCCAGCAGCTTAGGACAGTATGCAACTAATGAAAAACTGTTTTTT.

The sample holds many counts of this clonotype. The chain is built from TRBV5-4 and TRBJ2-7; 10 bases are shared with TRBD1. This CDR3 has 18 amino acids. V lost 4 bases and J lost 2; bases outside the gene matches: 15. Looked up from germline, CDR1 is SGHNT and CDR2 is YYREEE (reference sequence). As DNA, the CDR3 is TGTGCCAGCAGCCCGGGCCCGGGACAGGGGCTTGGGACCTACGAGCAGTACTTC. Translated: CASSPGPGQGLGTYEQYF.

This clonotype appeared a few times. The chain couples TRBV7-9 to TRBJ1-2; the D is unclear. Germline CDR1 reads SEHNR; CDR2 reads FQNEAQ (reference sequence). Trimming left V 0 bases short and J 8 bases short, with 13 bases between. CDR3 size: 14 residues. CDR3 region: CASSLAGSGWGYTF. The CDR3 DNA reads TGTGCCAGCAGCTTAGCGGGGTCAGGTTGGGGCTACACCTTC.

This clonotype was seen at least ten times. The chain links TRBV4-1 to TRBJ2-3; D remains unclear. The CDR3 is 12 amino acids. Germline values: CDR1 MGHRA, CDR2 YSYEKL. V lost 5 bases and J lost 6, with 9 bases in between. The CDR3: CASSGVRDTQYF. The CDR3, as DNA: TGCGCCAGCAGCGGGGTTCGGGATACGCAGTATTTT.